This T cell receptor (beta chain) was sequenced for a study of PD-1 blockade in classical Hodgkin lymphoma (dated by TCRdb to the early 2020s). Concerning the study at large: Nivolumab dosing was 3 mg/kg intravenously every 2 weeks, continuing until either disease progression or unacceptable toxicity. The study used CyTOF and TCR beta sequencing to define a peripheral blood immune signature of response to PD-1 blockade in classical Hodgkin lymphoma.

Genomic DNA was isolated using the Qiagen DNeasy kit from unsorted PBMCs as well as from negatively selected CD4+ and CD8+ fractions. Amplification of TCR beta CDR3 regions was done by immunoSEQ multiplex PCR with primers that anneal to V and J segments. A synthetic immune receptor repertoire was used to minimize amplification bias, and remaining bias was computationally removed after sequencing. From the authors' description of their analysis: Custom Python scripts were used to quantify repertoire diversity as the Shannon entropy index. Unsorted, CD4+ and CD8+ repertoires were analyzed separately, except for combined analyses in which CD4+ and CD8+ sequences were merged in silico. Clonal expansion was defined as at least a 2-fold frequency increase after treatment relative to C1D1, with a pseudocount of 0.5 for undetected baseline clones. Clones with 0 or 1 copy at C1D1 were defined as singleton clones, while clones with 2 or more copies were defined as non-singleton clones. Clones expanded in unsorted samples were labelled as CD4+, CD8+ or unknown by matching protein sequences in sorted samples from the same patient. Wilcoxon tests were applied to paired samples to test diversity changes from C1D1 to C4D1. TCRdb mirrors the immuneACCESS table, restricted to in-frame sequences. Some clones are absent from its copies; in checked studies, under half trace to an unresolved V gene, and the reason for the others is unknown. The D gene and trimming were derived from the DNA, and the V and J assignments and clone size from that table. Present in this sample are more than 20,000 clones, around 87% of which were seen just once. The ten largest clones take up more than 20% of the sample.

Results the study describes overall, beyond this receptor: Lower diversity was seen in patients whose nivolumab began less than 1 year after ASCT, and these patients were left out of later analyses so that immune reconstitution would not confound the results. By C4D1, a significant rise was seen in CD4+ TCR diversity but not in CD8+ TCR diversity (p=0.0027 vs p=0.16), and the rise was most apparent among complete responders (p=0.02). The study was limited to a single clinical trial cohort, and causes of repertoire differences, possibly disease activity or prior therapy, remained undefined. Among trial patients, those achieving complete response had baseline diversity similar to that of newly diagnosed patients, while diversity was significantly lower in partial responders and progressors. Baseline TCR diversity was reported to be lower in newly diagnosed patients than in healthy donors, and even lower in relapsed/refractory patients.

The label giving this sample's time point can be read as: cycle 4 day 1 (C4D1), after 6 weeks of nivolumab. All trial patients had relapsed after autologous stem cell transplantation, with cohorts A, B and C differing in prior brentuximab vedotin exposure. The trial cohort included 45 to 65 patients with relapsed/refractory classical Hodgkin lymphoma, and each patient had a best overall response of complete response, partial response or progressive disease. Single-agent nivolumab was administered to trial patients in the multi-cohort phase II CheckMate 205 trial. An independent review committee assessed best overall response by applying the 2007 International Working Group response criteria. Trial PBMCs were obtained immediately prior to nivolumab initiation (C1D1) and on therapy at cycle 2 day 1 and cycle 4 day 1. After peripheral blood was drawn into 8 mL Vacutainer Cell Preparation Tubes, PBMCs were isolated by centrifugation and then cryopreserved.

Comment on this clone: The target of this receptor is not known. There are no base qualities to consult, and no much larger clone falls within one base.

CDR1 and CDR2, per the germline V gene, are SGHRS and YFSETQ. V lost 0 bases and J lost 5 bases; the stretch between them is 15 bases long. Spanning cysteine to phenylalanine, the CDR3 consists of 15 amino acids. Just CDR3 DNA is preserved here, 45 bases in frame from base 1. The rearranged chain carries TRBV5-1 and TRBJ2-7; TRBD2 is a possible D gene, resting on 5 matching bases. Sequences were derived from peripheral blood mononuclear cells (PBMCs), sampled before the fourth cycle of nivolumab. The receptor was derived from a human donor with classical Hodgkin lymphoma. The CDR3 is CASSLAGQRVHEQYF. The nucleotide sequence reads TGCGCCAGCAGCTTGGCCGGGCAGAGGGTCCACGAGCAGTACTTC.